The clone carrying this T cell receptor beta chain is deemed large (0.1 to 1%). This specimen comes from a study of T and B cells in COVID-19 patients. Multiplex PCR with BIOMED2 TRB-A/B primer pools amplified TRB rearrangements. From the multiplex PCR reads, TCRdb called clonotypes with MiXCR, one entry per CDR3 protein. Of 5,500 to 8,000 distinct CDR3 sequences in the sample, 22% were seen once. The germline V gene has CDR1 SQVTM and CDR2 ANQGSEA. The CDR3 has 12 residues. The V end was cut by 7 bases, the J end by 7 bases, with 14 bases between. TRB was amplified from approximately 250-480 ng of blood genomic DNA.

The chain employs TRBV29-1 and TRBJ2-1; perhaps D is TRBD1 or TRBD2 (7 bases each). This sequence was found in a human donor who had recovered from COVID-19. Input material: blood. The DNA for the CDR3 is TGCAGCGCCTACAGGGGAGGGAATGAGCAGTTCTTC. As protein: CSAYRGGNEQFF.